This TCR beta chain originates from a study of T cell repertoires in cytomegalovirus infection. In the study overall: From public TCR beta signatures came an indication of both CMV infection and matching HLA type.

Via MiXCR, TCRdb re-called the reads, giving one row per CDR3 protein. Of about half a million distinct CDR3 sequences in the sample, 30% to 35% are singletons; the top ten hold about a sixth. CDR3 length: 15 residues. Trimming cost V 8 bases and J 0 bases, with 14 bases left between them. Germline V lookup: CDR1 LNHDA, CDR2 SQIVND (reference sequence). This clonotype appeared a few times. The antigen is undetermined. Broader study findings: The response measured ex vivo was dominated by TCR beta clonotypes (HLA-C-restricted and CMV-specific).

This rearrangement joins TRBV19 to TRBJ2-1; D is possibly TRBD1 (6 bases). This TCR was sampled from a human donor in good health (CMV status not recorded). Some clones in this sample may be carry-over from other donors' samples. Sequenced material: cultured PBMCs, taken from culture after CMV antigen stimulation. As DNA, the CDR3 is TGTGCCAGTCATTTTAGGACAGACTCCTACAATGAGCAGTTCTTC. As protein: CASHFRTDSYNEQFF. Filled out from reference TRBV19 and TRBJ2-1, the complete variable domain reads DGGITQSPKYLFRKEGQNVTLSCEQNLNHDAMYWYRQDPGQGLRLIYYSQIVNDFQKGDIAEGYSVSREKKESFPLTVTSAQKNPTAFYLCASHFRTDSYNEQFFGPGTRLTVL.